A single sample is the source of the 2 T cell receptor beta chains below, sequenced in a study of immune evolution from preneoplasia to lung adenocarcinoma. Sequenced by immunoSEQ multiplex PCR; TCRdb stores in-frame clones only, minus some. Here the sample spans about 41,000 clones, around 80% being singletons. Sequencing was done on a sample of FFPE invasive lung adenocarcinoma tissue. The receptors come from a person aged 55-75 years with lung adenocarcinoma.

The chain is built from TRBV28 and TRBJ1-3, with D unresolved. In germline, CDR1 is MDHEN, CDR2 SYDVKM. Trimming cost V 2 bases and J 0 bases, with 5 bases left between them. CDR3 length: 14 amino acids. CDR3 nucleotides: TGTGCCAGCAGTTTACTGAGCTCTGGAAACACCATATATTTT. Translated, it gives CASSLLSSGNTIYF.

The V call is TRBV7-2, the J call TRBJ1-1; no definite D call. The V end lost 5 bases, the J end lost 7 bases, and 14 bases lay between the germline ends. The germline gives CDR1 SGHTA, CDR2 FQGNSA. The CDR3 extends over 13 amino acids. The CDR3 DNA is TGTGCCAGCAGCCCTTATCTACACCTTGAAGCTTTCTTT. Protein: CASSPYLHLEAFF.